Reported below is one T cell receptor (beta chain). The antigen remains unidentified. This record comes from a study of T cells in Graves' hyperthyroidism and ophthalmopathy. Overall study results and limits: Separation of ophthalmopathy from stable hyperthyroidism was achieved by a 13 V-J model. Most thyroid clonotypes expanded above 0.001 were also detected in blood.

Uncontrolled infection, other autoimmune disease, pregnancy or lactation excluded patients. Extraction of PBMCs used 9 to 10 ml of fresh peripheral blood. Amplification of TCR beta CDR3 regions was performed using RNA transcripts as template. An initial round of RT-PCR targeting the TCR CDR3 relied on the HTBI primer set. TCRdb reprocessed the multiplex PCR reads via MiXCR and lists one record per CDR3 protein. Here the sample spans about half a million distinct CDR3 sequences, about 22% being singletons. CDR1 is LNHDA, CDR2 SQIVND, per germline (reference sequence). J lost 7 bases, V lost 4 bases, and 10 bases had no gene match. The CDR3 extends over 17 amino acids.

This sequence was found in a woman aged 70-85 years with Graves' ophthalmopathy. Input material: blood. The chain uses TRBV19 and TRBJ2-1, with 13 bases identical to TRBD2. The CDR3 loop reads CASSRTSGRDRRNEQFF. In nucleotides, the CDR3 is TGTGCCAGTAGTAGGACTAGCGGGAGAGATCGTCGGAATGAGCAGTTCTTC.